This is a list of T cell receptor beta chains from one sample in a study of T cell responses to AZD1222 COVID-19 vaccine. This table comes from immunoSEQ multiplex PCR, and its TCRdb copy is limited to in-frame clones, with some not included. This sample has tens of thousands of clones, with 88% found just once. Sequenced material: peripheral blood, taken on day 0 of MenACWY control vaccination. These receptors all come from an adult in good health. CDR3s include the opening cysteine and the closing phenylalanine or tryptophan. The D gene is left open where the match is weak. Clone size, where shown, is once, few, many, or a class for clones that have expanded.

clone_size: .
cdr3_length: 14
v_call: TRBV18
d_call: .
j_call: TRBJ1-2
cdr3_nt: TGTGCCAGCTCACCGGGCCAACATAACTATGGCTACACCTTC
cdr3_aa: CASSPGQHNYGYTF

clone_size: once
cdr3_length: 17
v_call: TRBV7-9
d_call: .
j_call: TRBJ2-6
cdr3_nt: TGTGCCAGCAGCCCTTATGCCACGCCCTCTGGGGCCAACGTCCTGACTTTC
cdr3_aa: CASSPYATPSGANVLTF

clone_size: .
cdr3_length: 14
v_call: TRBV5-6
d_call: TRBD1
j_call: TRBJ1-4
cdr3_nt: TGTGCCAGCAGCACCTCTAGACAGGGCGAAAAACTGTTTTTT
cdr3_aa: CASSTSRQGEKLFF

clone_size: .
cdr3_length: 12
v_call: TRBV18
d_call: .
j_call: TRBJ2-7
cdr3_nt: TGTGCCAGCGCGGGACAGTCCTACGAGCAGTACTTC
cdr3_aa: CASAGQSYEQYF

clone_size: .
cdr3_length: 14
v_call: TRBV6-5
d_call: .
j_call: TRBJ2-3
cdr3_nt: TGTGCCAGCAGTTCATGGACCCTCACAGATACGCAGTATTTT
cdr3_aa: CASSSWTLTDTQYF

clone_size: once
cdr3_length: 11
v_call: TRBV19
d_call: .
j_call: TRBJ1-3
cdr3_nt: TGTGCCAGTAGTATCCAAAACACCATATATTTT
cdr3_aa: CASSIQNTIYF

clone_size: .
cdr3_length: 16
v_call: TRBV7-9
d_call: .
j_call: TRBJ1-3
cdr3_nt: TGTGCCAGCAGCTTTACTACCGTAAACTCTGGAAACACCATATATTTT
cdr3_aa: CASSFTTVNSGNTIYF

clone_size: once
cdr3_length: 11
v_call: TRBV29-1
d_call: .
j_call: TRBJ2-7
cdr3_nt: TGCAGCGTTGATGGGGAATACGAGCAGTACTTC
cdr3_aa: CSVDGEYEQYF

clone_size: .
cdr3_length: 15
v_call: TRBV19
d_call: TRBD1
j_call: TRBJ2-5
cdr3_nt: TGTGCCAGTAGTGGATCGGGACAGTCACAAGAGACCCAGTACTTC
cdr3_aa: CASSGSGQSQETQYF

clone_size: .
cdr3_length: 14
v_call: TRBV27
d_call: TRBD1
j_call: TRBJ1-2
cdr3_nt: TGTGCCAGTGGGACAGGGATGGGTTTCTATGGCTACACCTTC
cdr3_aa: CASGTGMGFYGYTF

clone_size: .
cdr3_length: 14
v_call: TRBV10-3
d_call: TRBD2
j_call: TRBJ2-7
cdr3_nt: TGTGCCATCAGCGGGGGGACGGAGCCTACGTGGCAGTACTTC
cdr3_aa: CAISGGTEPTWQYF

clone_size: .
cdr3_length: 14
v_call: TRBV7-2
d_call: .
j_call: TRBJ2-2
cdr3_nt: TGTGCCAGCAGCTTCTATCGCCACACCGGGGAGCTGTTTTTT
cdr3_aa: CASSFYRHTGELFF

clone_size: .
cdr3_length: 14
v_call: TRBV30
d_call: TRBD1
j_call: TRBJ1-4
cdr3_nt: TGTGCCTGGAGTGGGGACAGATATAATGAAAAACTGTTTTTT
cdr3_aa: CAWSGDRYNEKLFF

clone_size: .
cdr3_length: 16
v_call: TRBV13
d_call: .
j_call: TRBJ2-2
cdr3_nt: TGTGCCAGCAGCTCCCCCGCAGGAGGGCCTGACGGGGAGCTGTTTTTT
cdr3_aa: CASSSPAGGPDGELFF

clone_size: .
cdr3_length: 15
v_call: TRBV7-9
d_call: .
j_call: TRBJ2-7
cdr3_nt: TGTGCCAGCAGCTTAGTTGGCGGAAGCTCCTACGAGCAGTACTTC
cdr3_aa: CASSLVGGSSYEQYF

clone_size: .
cdr3_length: 13
v_call: TRBV19
d_call: .
j_call: TRBJ1-4
cdr3_nt: TGTGCCAGTAGTAATGGGGGAGGAGAAAAACTGTTTTTT
cdr3_aa: CASSNGGGEKLFF

clone_size: few
cdr3_length: 14
v_call: TRBV6-4
d_call: TRBD1
j_call: TRBJ1-1
cdr3_nt: TGTGCCAGCAGTGCACGGGACAGCTCCACTGAAGCTTTCTTT
cdr3_aa: CASSARDSSTEAFF

clone_size: once
cdr3_length: 18
v_call: TRBV15
d_call: .
j_call: TRBJ1-1
cdr3_nt: TGTGCCACCAGCAGAGATCGCCTCCAGAGGGGGATGAGCACTGAAGCTTTCTTT
cdr3_aa: CATSRDRLQRGMSTEAFF

clone_size: .
cdr3_length: 15
v_call: TRBV7-9
d_call: .
j_call: TRBJ1-4
cdr3_nt: TGTGCCAGCAGACGGGTGGGGGGCCCCAATGAAAAACTGTTTTTT
cdr3_aa: CASRRVGGPNEKLFF

clone_size: .
cdr3_length: 15
v_call: TRBV24-1
d_call: TRBD1
j_call: TRBJ1-1
cdr3_nt: TGTGCCACCAGTGATTCAAGCAGGGGGATTACTGAAGCTTTCTTT
cdr3_aa: CATSDSSRGITEAFF